These 13 T cell receptor beta chains were sequenced from one sample in a study of shared clonotypes between healthy human individuals. Some clones are missing from TCRdb's copy, which holds only in-frame ones; the method was immunoSEQ multiplex PCR. The data contain about 500,000 clones, approximately 80% of them singletons. Sequencing input: PBMCs. The receptors originated from a middle-aged woman in good health. Some clones in this sample may be carry-over from other donors' samples.

The chain combines TRBV5-6 with TRBJ1-5, with 8 bases that match TRBD1. Germline-derived CDR1 and CDR2 are SGHDT and YYEEEE. The CDR3 runs to 16 residues. Unmatched junction bases numbered 7, after V lost 2 bases and J lost 3 bases. CDR3 nucleotide sequence: TGTGCCAGCAGCTTTCGGACAGGGACACACAATCAGCCCCAGCATTTT. This sequence encodes CASSFRTGTHNQPQHF.

CDR3 sequence: CASSSPAYEQYF. In nucleotides, the CDR3 is TGTGCCAGCAGCTCACCCGCCTACGAGCAGTACTTC. The chain links TRBV7-8 to TRBJ2-7, with D hard to call. The V gene lost 4 bases and the J gene lost 2 bases, with 6 bases spanning the gap. The CDR3 length is 12 residues. Per germline, CDR1 SGHVS and CDR2 FQNEAQ.

The table lists this clone with many counts. The J gene is TRBJ1-3, the V gene TRBV7-6; D not certain. Trimming shortened V by 1 base and J by 2 bases, and 6 bases separated the two germline ends. The CDR3 runs to 14 residues. Germline V gives CDR1 SGHVS, CDR2 FNYEAQ. The CDR3: CASSLEAAGNTIYF. The CDR3 DNA is TGTGCCAGCAGCTTAGAAGCAGCTGGAAACACCATATATTTT.

The chain joins TRBV5-4 to TRBJ2-1; D perhaps matches TRBD1 (6 bases). This CDR3 is built from 16 residues. V lost 5 bases, J lost 4 bases, and 19 bases lay in between. In germline, CDR1 is SGHNT, CDR2 YYREEE (reference sequence). The CDR3 here is CASSPQAGDLYNEQFF. DNA of the CDR3: TGTGCCAGCAGTCCCCAGGCAGGGGACCTATACAATGAGCAGTTCTTC.

The chain joins TRBV18 to TRBJ2-7; D may be TRBD1 or TRBD2 (5 bases each). V was shortened by 0 bases and J by 3 bases, with 9 bases between the two germline ends. Germline CDR1 reads KGHSH; CDR2 reads LQKENI. The CDR3 totals 14 residues. This CDR3 reads CASSPPGPDYEQYF. The CDR3 coding sequence is TGTGCCAGCTCACCACCGGGACCCGACTACGAGCAGTACTTC. Full variable domain (missing parts from reference TRBV18 and TRBJ2-7): NAGVMQNPRHLVRRRGQEARLRCSPMKGHSHVYWYRQLPEEGLKFMVYLQKENIIDESGMPKERFSAEFPKEGPSILRIQQVVRGDSAAYFCASSPPGPDYEQYFGPGTRLTVT.

As regards this clone: Other DNA variants within this sample encode the same CDR3. This chain uses TRBV19 with TRBJ2-5; D remains unclear. V shed 3 bases and J shed 4 bases, with 6 bases lying between them. Germline V gives CDR1 LNHDA, CDR2 SQIVND (reference sequence). The CDR3 contains 12 residues. The CDR3 nucleotides are TGTGCCAGTAGTATCTGGGGAGAGACCCAGTACTTC. This encodes CASSIWGETQYF.

This clone has a handful of counts. The rearrangement joins TRBV7-6 to TRBJ2-1, with D maybe TRBD1 (6 bases). This CDR3 region has 15 residues. The V gene lost 5 bases and the J gene lost 2 bases, with 13 bases spanning the gap. The germline gives CDR1 SGHVS, CDR2 FNYEAQ. CDR3 DNA sequence: TGTGCCAGCAGCAAGACCGGGACAACCTACAATGAGCAGTTCTTC. It specifies CASSKTGTTYNEQFF.

The chain employs TRBV18 and TRBJ1-5; 7 bases line up with TRBD1. The V and J ends lost 1 base and 7 bases, in that order; junction bases with no gene match: 4. The CDR3 covers 14 residues. The germline V gene has CDR1 KGHSH and CDR2 LQKENI. The CDR3 protein is CASSPQGAEQPQHF. CDR3 nucleotide sequence: TGTGCCAGCTCACCACAGGGGGCCGAGCAGCCCCAGCATTTT.

The gene calls are TRBV29-1 and TRBJ2-7; D is possibly TRBD1 (6 bases). Germline V gene lookup returns CDR1 SQVTM and CDR2 ANQGSEA. Trimming shortened V by 1 base and J by 6 bases, and 13 bases separated the two germline ends. CDR3 length equals 13 residues. The CDR3 DNA reads TGCAGCGTTGAAGGCCTAGGACAGTCCGAGCAGTACTTC. Translating gives CSVEGLGQSEQYF.

The J gene is TRBJ2-3, the V gene TRBV27; 9 nucleotides match TRBD1. Germline lookup yields CDR1 MNHEY and CDR2 SMNVEV (reference sequence). The junction had 4 bases not matched to a gene; V was cut back by 0 bases and J by 3 bases. The CDR3 is 16 residues long. Written as DNA, the CDR3 is TGTGCCAGCAGTTTATCAGCGGACAGGGGTACAGATACGCAGTATTTT. As protein: CASSLSADRGTDTQYF.

About this clone: A far larger clone is one base from this, pointing to a likely read error. This sequence joins TRBV7-9 and TRBJ2-2; D not resolved. Trimming took off 6 bases at V and 5 bases at J, with 16 bases between the two ends. This CDR3 spans 15 amino acids. Germline assignment: CDR1 SEHNR and CDR2 FQNEAQ (reference sequence). The CDR3 bases are TGTGCCAGCAGTTCCTCCAAAATAAGGACCGGGGAGCTGTTTTTT. Translating gives CASSSSKIRTGELFF.

This rearrangement joins TRBV7-2 to TRBJ2-7; D might be TRBD2 (6 bases). The length of the CDR3 is 16 residues. V was trimmed by 2 bases and J by 3 bases, leaving 17 bases between them. The V gene's germline CDR1 is SGHTA and CDR2 FQGNSA. The CDR3 here is CASSLNGGSNHYEQYF. CDR3 in DNA: TGTGCCAGCAGCTTAAATGGAGGGTCAAACCACTACGAGCAGTACTTC. The full variable domain, completed using reference TRBV7-2 and TRBJ2-7, is GAGVSQSPSNKVTEKGKDVELRCDPISGHTALYWYRQSLGQGLEFLIYFQGNSAPDKSGLPSDRFSAERTGGSVSTLTIQRTQQEDSAVYLCASSLNGGSNHYEQYFGPGTRLTVT.

The rearrangement uses TRBV5-4 and TRBJ2-1; 14 bases match TRBD2. Germline values: CDR1 SGHNT, CDR2 YYREEE (reference sequence). The junction had 3 bases not matched to a gene; V was cut back by 4 bases and J by 6 bases. This CDR3 is built from 15 residues. The CDR3 bases are TGTGCCAGCAGCGAGACTAGCGGGAGGGTCAATGAGCAGTTCTTC. Its protein product is CASSETSGRVNEQFF.